The rows below give T cell receptor beta chains drawn from one sample of a study of shared clonotypes between healthy human individuals. Profiled with immunoSEQ multiplex PCR; TCRdb holds only in-frame clones, not every one. The sample consists of a few hundred thousand clones, approximately 74% of them appearing once. Material: memory CD4+ T cells sorted from blood. The receptor source for this set is a man younger than 40 in good health. Each CDR3 is given with its conserved first and last residue. Fields, in order: D gene, J gene, clone size, V gene, CDR3 protein, CDR3 DNA. A D gene is named only where the DNA matches it firmly. Part of the rows lack a size; the others show once, few, many or a class for expanded clones.

D: TRBD1
J: TRBJ1-1
size: -
V: TRBV19
CDR3: CASSSLAGGGGTEAFF
DNA: TGTGCCAGTAGTTCTCTTGCAGGGGGCGGGGGCACTGAAGCTTTCTTT

D: TRBD1
J: TRBJ2-5
size: -
V: TRBV7-3
CDR3: CASSPGTGQTQYF
DNA: TGTGCCAGCAGCCCAGGGACAGGGCAGACCCAGTACTTC

D: TRBD1
J: TRBJ2-3
size: -
V: TRBV5-1
CDR3: CASSLGQGASTDTQYF
DNA: TGCGCCAGCAGCTTGGGTCAGGGGGCGAGCACAGATACGCAGTATTTT

D: -
J: TRBJ2-6
size: -
V: TRBV19
CDR3: CASRIWDAGANVLTF
DNA: TGTGCCAGTAGAATCTGGGACGCTGGGGCCAACGTCCTGACTTTC

D: TRBD2
J: TRBJ2-1
size: once
V: TRBV7-2
CDR3: CASNPTSGLNEQFF
DNA: TGTGCCAGCAACCCGACTAGCGGGCTCAATGAGCAGTTCTTC

D: TRBD1
J: TRBJ2-5
size: -
V: TRBV5-1
CDR3: CASSLARQGVETQYF
DNA: TGCGCCAGCAGCTTGGCCAGACAGGGTGTGGAGACCCAGTACTTC

D: TRBD1
J: TRBJ1-5
size: many
V: TRBV11-2
CDR3: CASTLDRDNQPQHF
DNA: TGTGCCAGCACATTAGACAGGGACAATCAGCCCCAGCATTTT

D: -
J: TRBJ1-5
size: -
V: TRBV19
CDR3: CASSTALHPNQPQHF
DNA: TGTGCCAGTAGTACAGCCCTCCATCCCAATCAGCCCCAGCATTTT

D: -
J: TRBJ2-3
size: -
V: TRBV9
CDR3: CASAYAVGSTDTQYF
DNA: TGTGCCAGCGCCTATGCCGTCGGGAGCACAGATACGCAGTATTTT

D: -
J: TRBJ1-4
size: few
V: TRBV18
CDR3: CASSRERDGGFF
DNA: TGTGCCAGCTCTCGGGAAAGGGACGGGGGGTTTTTT

D: TRBD1
J: TRBJ2-5
size: -
V: TRBV11-1
CDR3: CASSSTGGAGTQYF
DNA: TGTGCCAGCAGCTCTACAGGGGGCGCGGGCACCCAGTACTTC